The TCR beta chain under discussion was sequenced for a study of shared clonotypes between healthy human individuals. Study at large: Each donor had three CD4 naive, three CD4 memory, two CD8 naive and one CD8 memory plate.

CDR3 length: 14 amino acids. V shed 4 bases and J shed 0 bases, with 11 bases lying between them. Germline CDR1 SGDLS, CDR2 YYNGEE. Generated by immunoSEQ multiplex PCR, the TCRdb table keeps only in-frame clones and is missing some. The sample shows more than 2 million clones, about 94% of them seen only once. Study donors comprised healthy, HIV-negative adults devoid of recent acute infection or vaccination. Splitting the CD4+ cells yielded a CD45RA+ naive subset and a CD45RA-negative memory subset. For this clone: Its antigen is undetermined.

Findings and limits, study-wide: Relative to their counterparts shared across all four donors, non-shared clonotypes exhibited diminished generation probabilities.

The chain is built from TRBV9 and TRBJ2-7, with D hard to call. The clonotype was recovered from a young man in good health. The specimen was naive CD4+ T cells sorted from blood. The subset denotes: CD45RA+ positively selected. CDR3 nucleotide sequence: TGTGCCAGCAGCCCAGCAGTGTTCTCCTACGAGCAGTACTTC. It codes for CASSPAVFSYEQYF.